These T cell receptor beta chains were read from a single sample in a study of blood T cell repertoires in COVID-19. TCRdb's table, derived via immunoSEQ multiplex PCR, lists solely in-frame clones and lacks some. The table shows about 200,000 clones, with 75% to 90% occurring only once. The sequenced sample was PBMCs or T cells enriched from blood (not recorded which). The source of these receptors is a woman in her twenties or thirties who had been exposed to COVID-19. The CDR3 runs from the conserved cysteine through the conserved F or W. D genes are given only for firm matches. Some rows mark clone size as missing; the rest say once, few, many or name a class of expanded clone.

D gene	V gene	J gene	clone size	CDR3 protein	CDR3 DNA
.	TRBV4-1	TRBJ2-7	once	CASSQLDTSYEQYF	TGCGCCAGCAGCCAACTGGACACCAGCTACGAGCAGTACTTC
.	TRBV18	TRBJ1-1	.	CASSPATVEAFF	TGTGCCAGCTCACCCGCGACAGTTGAAGCTTTCTTT
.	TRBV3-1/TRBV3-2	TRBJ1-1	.	CASSQVRGTEAFF	TGTGCCAGCAGCCAAGTCCGGGGTACTGAAGCTTTCTTT
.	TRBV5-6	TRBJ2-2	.	CASSLTGPGELFF	TGTGCCAGCAGCTTAACAGGTCCCGGGGAGCTGTTTTTT
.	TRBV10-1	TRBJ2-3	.	CASSENQGTTDTQYF	TGCGCCAGCAGTGAGAATCAGGGGACCACAGATACGCAGTATTTT
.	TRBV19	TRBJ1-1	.	CASTVLWGDTEAFF	TGTGCCAGTACCGTCCTTTGGGGGGACACTGAAGCTTTCTTT
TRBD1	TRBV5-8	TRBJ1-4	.	CASSSAGTGIEKLFF	TGTGCCAGCAGCTCGGCCGGGACAGGGATCGAAAAACTGTTTTTT
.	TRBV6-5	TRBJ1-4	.	CASSYSEGNEKLFF	TGTGCCAGCAGTTACTCGGAGGGGAATGAAAAACTGTTTTTT
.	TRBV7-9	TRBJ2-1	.	CASSFRYNEQFF	TGTGCCAGCAGCTTCCGCTACAATGAGCAGTTCTTC
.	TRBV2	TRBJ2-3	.	CASSEWGVSTDTQYF	TGTGCCAGCAGTGAATGGGGGGTTAGCACAGATACGCAGTATTTT
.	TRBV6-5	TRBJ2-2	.	CASSYSADFGELFF	TGTGCCAGCAGTTACTCAGCAGACTTCGGGGAGCTGTTTTTT
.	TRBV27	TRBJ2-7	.	CASSLSIGVYEQYF	TGTGCCAGCAGTTTATCGATCGGGGTTTACGAGCAGTACTTC
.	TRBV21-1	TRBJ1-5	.	CASSNGNRADSHYSNQPQHF	TGTGCCAGCAGCAACGGGAACCGGGCGGACAGTCATTATAGCAATCAGCCCCAGCATTTT
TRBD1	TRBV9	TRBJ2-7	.	CASSVGWTGLYEQYF	TGTGCCAGCAGCGTAGGATGGACAGGACTCTACGAGCAGTACTTC
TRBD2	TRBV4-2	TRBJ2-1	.	CASSQPSGGTYNEQFF	TGTGCCAGCAGCCAACCTAGCGGGGGGACATACAATGAGCAGTTCTTC
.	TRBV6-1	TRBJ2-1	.	CASSDANLGEQFF	TGTGCCAGCAGTGATGCGAACCTAGGTGAGCAGTTCTTC
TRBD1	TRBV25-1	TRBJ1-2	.	CASSPRGTASFTNYGYTF	TGTGCCAGCAGCCCTAGGGGGACAGCATCCTTTACTAACTATGGCTACACCTTC
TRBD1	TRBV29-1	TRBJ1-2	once	CSAWTGEDYGYTF	TGCAGCGCCTGGACAGGGGAGGACTATGGCTACACCTTC
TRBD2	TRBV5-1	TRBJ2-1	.	CASSFLPGTSGEGEQFF	TGCGCCAGCAGCTTCCTTCCTGGGACTAGCGGGGAAGGTGAGCAGTTCTTC
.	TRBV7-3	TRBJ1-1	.	CASSQWGQVGKRNTEAFF	TGTGCCAGCAGCCAATGGGGGCAGGTGGGGAAAAGGAACACTGAAGCTTTCTTT
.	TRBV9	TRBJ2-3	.	CASSVSATGDTQYF	TGTGCCAGCAGCGTATCGGCGACAGGAGATACGCAGTATTTT
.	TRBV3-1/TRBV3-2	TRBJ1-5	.	CASSWTGDQPQHF	TGTGCCAGCAGCTGGACTGGGGATCAGCCCCAGCATTTT